This passage covers 31 T cell receptor beta chains from one sample sequenced in a study of OX40 agonist ivuxolimab in advanced cancers. The assay was immunoSEQ multiplex PCR, and TCRdb's table has in-frame clones only and misses some. This sample carries tens of thousands of clones, about 87% of them seen once, and the ten largest clones take around 1.5%. The sequencing here drew on CD4+ or CD8+ T cells sorted from blood, taken in a trial of the OX40 agonist ivuxolimab. These TCRs come from an adult with an advanced solid tumor such as melanoma, head and neck, liver or kidney cancer.

This sequence joins TRBV7-3 and TRBJ1-1; no clear D gene. Trimming stripped 5 bases from V and 3 bases from J, with 16 bases between. This CDR3 region has 15 residues. Per germline, CDR1 SGHTA and CDR2 FQGTGA. CDR3 residues: CASSPIGTMDTEAFF. The CDR3 nucleotides read TGTGCCAGCAGCCCAATCGGCACTATGGACACTGAAGCTTTCTTT.

CDR3 sequence (DNA): TGTGCCAGCAGCCAAGAGTACGCCGGGGCTGGAAACACCATATATTTT. Translating it yields CASSQEYAGAGNTIYF. This rearrangement joins TRBV14 to TRBJ1-3; D gene ambiguous. Trimming took 0 bases from V and 2 from J, leaving 11 bases between them. CDR1 is SGHDN, CDR2 FVKESK, per germline. The length of the CDR3 is 16 residues.

V is TRBV5-1 and J is TRBJ2-7; possible D gene TRBD1, 5 bases. Germline lookup yields CDR1 SGHRS and CDR2 YFSETQ. V lost 2 bases and J 0 bases, leaving 9 bases between the germline ends. This CDR3 has 14 residues. The CDR3 protein is CASSFQGFSYEQYF. CDR3 DNA sequence: TGCGCCAGCAGCTTTCAGGGTTTCTCCTACGAGCAGTACTTC.

The chain has TRBV5-4 and TRBJ1-2; D perhaps matches TRBD1 (5 bases). Germline loops: CDR1 SGHNT, CDR2 YYREEE (reference sequence). Trimming shortened V by 0 bases and J by 8 bases, and 17 bases separated the two germline ends. The CDR3 extends over 15 amino acids. The DNA for the CDR3 is TGTGCCAGCAGCTTGGCCGGGGCTATAAGAGAAGGCTACACCTTC. Residues: CASSLAGAIREGYTF.

The J gene is TRBJ1-1, the V gene TRBV7-9; D is unresolved. CDR1 is SEHNR and CDR2 is FQNEAQ in the germline V gene (reference sequence). The CDR3 runs to 11 residues. The V gene lost 5 bases and the J gene lost 4 bases, with 5 bases spanning the gap. CDR3 residues: CASSAVTEAFF. DNA for the CDR3: TGTGCCAGCAGCGCCGTCACTGAAGCTTTCTTT.

The CDR3 region has the DNA TGCGCCAGCAGTGATGTCAGCCACGCACCCCTCCACTTT. Translating gives CASSDVSHAPLHF. This chain joins TRBV10-1 and TRBJ1-6, with D unclear. This CDR3 comprises 13 residues. The V gene lost 3 bases and the J gene lost 11 bases, with 11 bases spanning the gap. The germline V gene encodes CDR1 WNHNN and CDR2 SYGVQD (reference sequence).

The chain employs TRBV4-1 and TRBJ2-2, with D unresolved. With 1 base removed from V and 8 bases from J, the gap between germline ends came to 11 bases. Germline V lookup: CDR1 MGHRA, CDR2 YSYEKL. This CDR3 region has 14 residues. The CDR3 bases are TGCGCCAGCAGCCAAGCCGGACCTTTGGGGGAGCTGTTTTTT. The encoded protein is CASSQAGPLGELFF.

DNA of the CDR3: TGTGCCAGCAGCTGGCCTAGCGGGGACCCGAACACCGGGGAGCTGTTTTTT. Protein sequence: CASSWPSGDPNTGELFF. This chain uses TRBV11-3 with TRBJ2-2; 9 nucleotides align to TRBD2. This CDR3 comprises 17 residues. J was trimmed by 0 bases and V by 4 bases; bases with no gene match: 6. Germline CDR1 is SGHNT and CDR2 is YENEEA.

This chain connects TRBV18 to TRBJ1-5; D is unclear. The V gene lost 4 bases and the J gene lost 5 bases, with 9 bases spanning the gap. Germline CDR1 reads KGHSH; CDR2 reads LQKENI. This CDR3 contains 13 residues. In nucleotides, the CDR3 is TGTGCCAGCTCACAGGGAGACGATCAGCCCCAGCATTTT. Translated: CASSQGDDQPQHF.

The chain uses TRBV14 and TRBJ2-3; D perhaps matches TRBD2 (5 bases). The CDR3 length is 14 residues. Looked up from germline, CDR1 is SGHDN and CDR2 is FVKESK. V dropped 4 bases and J dropped 2 bases, with 10 bases sitting between them. The chain's CDR3 is CASSRGLSTDTQYF. DNA of the CDR3: TGTGCCAGCAGCCGTGGACTCTCCACAGATACGCAGTATTTT.

J is TRBJ2-3 and V is TRBV2, with TRBD2 matching over 12 bases. Looked up from germline, CDR1 is SNHLY and CDR2 is FYNNEI. V was clipped by 5 bases and J by 6 bases; unmatched bases: 6. This CDR3 is built from 15 residues. The CDR3 DNA follows: TGTGCCAGCAGTCGACTAGCGGGGGCCGCGGATACGCAGTATTTT. Encoded protein: CASSRLAGAADTQYF.

V is TRBV5-4 and J is TRBJ2-2; 7 bases line up with TRBD2. Trimming at V came to 2 bases and at J to 6 bases, leaving 4 bases not matched to a gene. The CDR3 loop spans 14 amino acids. The germline V gene encodes CDR1 SGHNT and CDR2 YYREEE (reference sequence). Here the CDR3 reads CASSFGGSAGELFF. The CDR3 nucleotides read TGTGCCAGCAGCTTCGGCGGGAGCGCCGGGGAGCTGTTTTTT. Full variable domain (missing parts from reference TRBV5-4 and TRBJ2-2): ETGVTQSPTHLIKTRGQQVTLRCSSQSGHNTVSWYQQALGQGPQFIFQYYREEENGRGNFPPRFSGLQFPNYSSELNVNALELDDSALYLCASSFGGSAGELFFGEGSRLTVL.

The J gene is TRBJ1-4, the V gene TRBV12-5; 9 positions agree with TRBD1. Germline V gene sequence: CDR1 LGHNT, CDR2 FRNRAP. V was pared by 4 bases and J by 8 bases, with 5 bases of the junction left unmatched. The CDR3 is made up of 14 amino acids. CDR3 nucleotide sequence: TGTGCTAGTGGTTCGGGACAGGGTTCCGAAAAACTGTTTTTT. Translating gives CASGSGQGSEKLFF.

The rearrangement links TRBV20-1 to TRBJ2-5; D remains unclear. CDR1 DFQATT and CDR2 SNEGSKA come from the germline V gene (reference sequence). The CDR3 consists of 10 residues. V lost 3 bases and J lost 5, with 4 bases in between. The CDR3 region has the DNA TGCAGTGCTAGCGGCGAGACCCAGTACTTC. As protein: CSASGETQYF.

V gene TRBV19 combines with J gene TRBJ2-3; D is possibly TRBD1 (5 bases). The CDR3 totals 14 residues. Germline loops: CDR1 LNHDA, CDR2 SQIVND (reference sequence). V lost 4 bases, J lost 0 bases, and 8 bases lay in between. The CDR3 coding sequence is TGTGCCAGTAGTAGACAGAGAAGCACAGATACGCAGTATTTT. Its protein product is CASSRQRSTDTQYF. Together with reference TRBV19 and TRBJ2-3, the CDR3 gives the full variable domain: DGGITQSPKYLFRKEGQNVTLSCEQNLNHDAMYWYRQDPGQGLRLIYYSQIVNDFQKGDIAEGYSVSREKKESFPLTVTSAQKNPTAFYLCASSRQRSTDTQYFGPGTRLTVL.

The rearrangement joins TRBV15 to TRBJ1-2; D gene unclear. Trimming removed 0 bases from V and 6 bases from J, with 5 bases in between. This CDR3 is built from 12 residues. Per germline, CDR1 LNHNV and CDR2 YYDKDF (reference sequence). CDR3 amino acids: CATSRDRDGYTF. Here the CDR3 DNA reads TGTGCCACCAGCAGAGATAGGGATGGCTACACCTTC.

The rearrangement links TRBV7-2 to TRBJ2-7; 11 nucleotides match TRBD2. Losses at the gene ends were 4 bases for V and 0 bases for J; bases not matched to a gene: 11. The CDR3 length is 18 residues. The germline CDR1 and CDR2 sequences are SGHTA and FQGNSA. This CDR3 is CASSSRGGLADSSYEQYF. The DNA of the CDR3 is TGTGCCAGCAGCTCTAGAGGGGGACTAGCGGACTCCTCCTACGAGCAGTACTTC.

The chain carries TRBV19 and TRBJ2-2; 8 positions agree with TRBD2. J was trimmed by 3 bases and V by 7 bases; bases with no gene match: 10. The V gene's germline CDR1 is LNHDA and CDR2 SQIVND (reference sequence). The CDR3 consists of 16 residues. This chain's CDR3 is CASIGIAGRYTGELFF. DNA for the CDR3: TGTGCCAGTATCGGGATAGCGGGAAGGTACACCGGGGAGCTGTTTTTT.

The CDR3 region has the DNA TGTGCCAGCAGACGCGGGGGATTGAGCTCCTACGAGCAGTACTTC. It codes for CASRRGGLSSYEQYF. The chain uses TRBV7-2 and TRBJ2-7; 7 nucleotides line up with TRBD2. V was clipped by 6 bases and J by 0 bases; unmatched bases: 8. Germline-derived CDR1 and CDR2 are SGHTA and FQGNSA. CDR3 length: 15 amino acids.

This chain links TRBV27 with TRBJ2-7; TRBD1 matches 12 bases. J gave up 3 bases and V 6 bases, and 6 bases lay outside the gene matches. Germline loops: CDR1 MNHEY, CDR2 SMNVEV (reference sequence). CDR3 size: 15 residues. CDR3 protein: CASRMGQGAFYEQYF. CDR3 sequence (DNA): TGTGCCAGCAGGATGGGACAGGGGGCATTCTACGAGCAGTACTTC.

This clone was counted once. Since the CDR3 does not end with the conserved phenylalanine or tryptophan, this likely comes from a read error. The chain recombines TRBV7-3 with TRBJ1-2; TRBD1 agrees at 8 bases. The CDR3 totals 13 residues. CDR1 is SGHTA and CDR2 is FQGTGA in the germline V gene. Unmatched junction bases numbered 7, after V lost 5 bases and J lost 8 bases. The CDR3 sequence is CASSQAGDRGYTL. The CDR3 bases are TGTGCCAGCAGCCAGGCCGGGGACAGGGGCTACACCCTC.

This rearrangement joins TRBV29-1 to TRBJ2-2; a possible D gene is TRBD2 (5 bases). The germline V gene encodes CDR1 SQVTM and CDR2 ANQGSEA. The CDR3 is 10 residues long. V was clipped by 7 bases and J by 7 bases, with 7 bases between them. CDR3 DNA: TGCAGCGCCGGGGACGGGGAGCTGTTTTTT. Its translation: CSAGDGELFF.

This chain joins TRBV19 and TRBJ1-5, with no clear D. V lost 5 bases and J lost 4, with 9 bases in between. The CDR3 consists of 13 residues. Germline V gene lookup returns CDR1 LNHDA and CDR2 SQIVND (reference sequence). In DNA, the CDR3 is TGTGCCAGTAGTTCCCGGGAGAATCAGCCCCAGCATTTT. Its protein product is CASSSRENQPQHF.

This rearrangement joins TRBV5-4 to TRBJ2-2; D might be TRBD2 (5 bases). The CDR3 length is 15 residues. Germline CDR1 SGHNT, CDR2 YYREEE (reference sequence). Trimming took 0 bases from V and 3 from J, leaving 9 bases between them. CDR3 sequence (DNA): TGTGCCAGCAGCTTGGGGGCGAGGGACACCGGGGAGCTGTTTTTT. Protein: CASSLGARDTGELFF.

V is TRBV19 and J is TRBJ2-3, with D uncertain. Trimming removed 9 bases from V and 1 base from J, with 11 bases in between. This CDR3 spans 13 amino acids. Germline V gene sequence: CDR1 LNHDA, CDR2 SQIVND (reference sequence). In DNA form, the CDR3 reads TGTGCCAGCCAGACGCCGGGCACAGATACGCAGTATTTT. Its translation is CASQTPGTDTQYF.

The genes are TRBV18 and TRBJ2-1; D is uncertain. V lost 3 bases and J 8 bases, leaving 8 bases between the germline ends. This CDR3 contains 12 residues. Germline V gives CDR1 KGHSH, CDR2 LQKENI. The CDR3 DNA sequence: TGTGCCAGCTCACCCGAGGTCTATGAGCAGTTCTTC. It specifies CASSPEVYEQFF.

The V and J genes are TRBV7-3 and TRBJ2-3; D gene ambiguous. With 2 bases removed from V and 1 base from J, the gap between germline ends came to 4 bases. The CDR3 consists of 13 residues. The germline V gene has CDR1 SGHTA and CDR2 FQGTGA. CDR3 residues: CASSLLGTDTQYF. The CDR3 DNA follows: TGTGCCAGCAGCTTACTAGGCACAGATACGCAGTATTTT.

This chain uses TRBV7-9 with TRBJ2-2; the D gene is possibly TRBD2 (5 bases). The CDR3 runs 16 residues. Germline V gives CDR1 SEHNR, CDR2 FQNEAQ (reference sequence). V gave up 1 base and J gave up 6 bases, with 15 bases separating them. In DNA form, the CDR3 reads TGTGCCAGCAGCTTAGAGGTGGGAGCAGGAGCCGGGGAGCTGTTTTTT. Its translation is CASSLEVGAGAGELFF.

The V and J genes are TRBV5-1 and TRBJ2-1; D gene ambiguous. V lost 7 bases to trimming and J lost 5 bases, with 19 bases between them. Germline loops: CDR1 SGHRS, CDR2 YFSETQ. The CDR3 spans 15 residues. The CDR3 is CASRPRTIMDNEQFF. In DNA form, the CDR3 reads TGCGCCAGCCGACCTCGGACCATTATGGACAATGAGCAGTTCTTC.

For the CDR3, the DNA is TGTGCCAGCAGCTTAGGTCGAGCGGGCGAGACCCAGTACTTC. Amino acids: CASSLGRAGETQYF. The chain employs TRBV7-2 and TRBJ2-5; weak D call: TRBD2 (6 bases). From germline, CDR1 is SGHTA and CDR2 FQGNSA. The CDR3 sequence is 14 residues long. V lost 1 base, J lost 5 bases, and 11 bases lay in between.

This rearrangement joins TRBV15 to TRBJ1-1; D remains unclear. V was shortened by 8 bases and J by 5 bases, with 9 bases between the two germline ends. CDR1 LNHNV and CDR2 YYDKDF come from the germline V gene (reference sequence). This CDR3 spans 11 amino acids. CDR3 residues: CATGQGTEAFF. The CDR3 DNA is TGTGCCACCGGGCAAGGGACTGAAGCTTTCTTT.